This T cell receptor (beta chain) emerged from a study of blood T cells in healthy people across ages. Findings and limits, study-wide: In the absence of known donor CMV status, changes in expanded clonotypes were possibly confounded. In older individuals, TCR beta diversity per million T cells was lower, falling roughly linearly with age. Long-lived donors exceeded aged donors in naive CD4+ cells and diversity.

Note on this clonotype: Its antigen is unidentified. The junction shows a germline mismatch at one end, possibly a read error.

Through a sample-barcoded 5' primer and a J-beta primer mix, a second PCR was run for roughly 7 to 12 cycles. MiXCR, applied by TCRdb to the 5' RACE reads, yields one record per CDR3 protein. The table includes 1.2 million to 1.5 million distinct CDR3 sequences, 42% detected once. The sample, about 9.2 milliliters of peripheral blood, was drawn from each donor. Germline V lookup: CDR1 MNHNS, CDR2 SASEGT. The CDR3 is 16 residues long. The chain is built from TRBV6-1 and TRBJ2-5, with D maybe TRBD2 (7 bases). Sequenced sample: blood. The clonotype originates from a woman aged 18-29 years in good health. CDR3 coding DNA: TGTGCCAGCAGCGAAGAGGGGGGGCAACTCCAAGAGACCCAGTACTTC. Amino acid sequence: CASSEEGGQLQETQYF.